This T cell receptor (beta chain) emerged from a study of cytomegalovirus exposure and HLA in healthy donors. As regards this clone: Its antigen is currently unknown.

Whole-study findings and limits: The tendency of first-cohort TCR clusters to co-occur in the roughly 130 validation repertoires emerged from a later analysis. The study found most TCR sequences rare, yet found some public TCRs in many donors.

CDR3 length equals 15 residues. Germline V gene sequence: CDR1 SNHLY, CDR2 FYNNEI. V lost 10 bases and J 0 bases, leaving 13 bases between the germline ends. The method was immunoSEQ multiplex PCR; TCRdb's version includes in-frame clones alone and lacks a portion of them. The table lists roughly 68,000 clones, around 97% of them singletons, with approximately 2.5% in the top ten. Sequencing used PBMCs. V is TRBV2 and J is TRBJ2-6; D remains unclear. This receptor was identified in a man aged 18 to 29 in good health and CMV-seronegative. This CDR3 is CAIQTGSSGANVLTF. The CDR3, as DNA: TGTGCCATACAGACCGGTAGCTCTGGGGCCAACGTCCTGACTTTC.